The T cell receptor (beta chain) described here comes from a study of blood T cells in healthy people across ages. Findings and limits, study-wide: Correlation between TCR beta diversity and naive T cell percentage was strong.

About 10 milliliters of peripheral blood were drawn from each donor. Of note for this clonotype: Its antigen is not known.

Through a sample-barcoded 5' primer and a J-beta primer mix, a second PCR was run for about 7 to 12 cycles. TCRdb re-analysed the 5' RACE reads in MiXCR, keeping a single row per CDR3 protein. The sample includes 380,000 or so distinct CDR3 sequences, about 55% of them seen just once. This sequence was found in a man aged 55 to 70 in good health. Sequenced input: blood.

The CDR3 loop is CSARGLIGSYEQYF. CDR3 DNA sequence: TGCAGTGCTAGGGGGCTGATCGGCTCCTACGAGCAGTACTTC. This chain uses TRBV20-1 with TRBJ2-7, with D possibly TRBD1 on 5 matching bases. The CDR3 totals 14 residues. Trimming stripped 3 bases from V and 0 bases from J, with 12 bases between. Germline-derived CDR1 and CDR2 are DFQATT and SNEGSKA (reference sequence).